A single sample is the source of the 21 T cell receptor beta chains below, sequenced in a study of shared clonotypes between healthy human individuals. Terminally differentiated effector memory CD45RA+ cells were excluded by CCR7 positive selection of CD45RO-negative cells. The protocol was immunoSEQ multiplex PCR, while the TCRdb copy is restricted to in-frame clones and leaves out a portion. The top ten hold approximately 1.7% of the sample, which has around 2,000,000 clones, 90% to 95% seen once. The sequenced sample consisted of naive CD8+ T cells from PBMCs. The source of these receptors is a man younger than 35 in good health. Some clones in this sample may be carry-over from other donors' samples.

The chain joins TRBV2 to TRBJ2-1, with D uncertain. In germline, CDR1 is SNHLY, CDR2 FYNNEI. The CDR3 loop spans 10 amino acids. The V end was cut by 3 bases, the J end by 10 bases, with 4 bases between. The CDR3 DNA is TGTGCCAGCAGTGATTGGGAGCAGTTCTTC. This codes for CASSDWEQFF.

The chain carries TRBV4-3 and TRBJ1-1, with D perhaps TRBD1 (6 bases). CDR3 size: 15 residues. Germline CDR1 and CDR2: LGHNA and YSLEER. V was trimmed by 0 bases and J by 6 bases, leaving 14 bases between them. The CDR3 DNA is TGCGCCAGCAGCCAAGATCCGGGGGCCGCCGCTGAAGCTTTCTTT. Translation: CASSQDPGAAAEAFF.

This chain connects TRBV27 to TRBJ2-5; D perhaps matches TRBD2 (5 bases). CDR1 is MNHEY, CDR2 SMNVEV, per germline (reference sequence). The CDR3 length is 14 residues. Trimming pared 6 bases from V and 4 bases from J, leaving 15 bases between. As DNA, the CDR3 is TGTGCCAGCAGGCAAAAACTAGGAGGAGAGACCCAGTACTTC. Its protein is CASRQKLGGETQYF.

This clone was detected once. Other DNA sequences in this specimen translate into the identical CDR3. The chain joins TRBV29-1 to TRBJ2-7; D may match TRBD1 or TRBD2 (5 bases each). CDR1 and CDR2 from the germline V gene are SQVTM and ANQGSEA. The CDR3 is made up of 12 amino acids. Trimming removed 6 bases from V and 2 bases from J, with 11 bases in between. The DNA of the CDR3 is TGCAGCGTCGGGACGGGAACCTACGAGCAGTACTTC. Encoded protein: CSVGTGTYEQYF.

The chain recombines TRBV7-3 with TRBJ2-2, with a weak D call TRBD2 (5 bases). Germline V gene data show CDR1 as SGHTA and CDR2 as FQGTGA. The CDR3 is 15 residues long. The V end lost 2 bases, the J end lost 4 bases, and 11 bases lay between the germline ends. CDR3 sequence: CASSLASWGTGELFF. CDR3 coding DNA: TGTGCCAGCAGCTTAGCTAGCTGGGGCACCGGGGAGCTGTTTTTT.

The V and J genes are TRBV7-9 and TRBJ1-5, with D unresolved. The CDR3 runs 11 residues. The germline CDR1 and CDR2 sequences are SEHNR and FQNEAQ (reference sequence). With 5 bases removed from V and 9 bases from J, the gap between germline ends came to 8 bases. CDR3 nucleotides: TGTGCCAGCAGCACAAGCGGGCCCCAGCATTTT. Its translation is CASSTSGPQHF.

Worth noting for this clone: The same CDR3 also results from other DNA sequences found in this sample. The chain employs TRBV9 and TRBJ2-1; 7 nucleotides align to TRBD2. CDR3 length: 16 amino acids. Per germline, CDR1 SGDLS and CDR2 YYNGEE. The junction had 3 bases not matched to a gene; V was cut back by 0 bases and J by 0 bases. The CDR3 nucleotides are TGTGCCAGCAGCGTAGTCGGCGGGAGCTCCTACAATGAGCAGTTCTTC. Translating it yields CASSVVGGSSYNEQFF.

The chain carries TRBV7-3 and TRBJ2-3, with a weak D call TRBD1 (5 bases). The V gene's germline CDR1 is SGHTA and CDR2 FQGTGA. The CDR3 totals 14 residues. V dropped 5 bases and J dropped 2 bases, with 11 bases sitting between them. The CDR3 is CASSTDKNTDTQYF. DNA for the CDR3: TGTGCCAGCAGCACGGACAAGAACACAGATACGCAGTATTTT.

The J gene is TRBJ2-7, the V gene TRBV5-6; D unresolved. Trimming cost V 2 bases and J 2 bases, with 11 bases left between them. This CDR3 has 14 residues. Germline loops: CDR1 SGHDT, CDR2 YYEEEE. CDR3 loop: CASSFFTRTYEQYF. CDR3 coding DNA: TGTGCCAGCAGCTTCTTTACCAGAACCTACGAGCAGTACTTC.

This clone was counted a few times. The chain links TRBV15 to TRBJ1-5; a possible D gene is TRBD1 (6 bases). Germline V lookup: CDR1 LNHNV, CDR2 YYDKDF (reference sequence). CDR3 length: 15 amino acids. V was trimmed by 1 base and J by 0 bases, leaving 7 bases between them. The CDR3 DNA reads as TGTGCCACCAGCAGAGGGGACATTAGCAATCAGCCCCAGCATTTT. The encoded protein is CATSRGDISNQPQHF.

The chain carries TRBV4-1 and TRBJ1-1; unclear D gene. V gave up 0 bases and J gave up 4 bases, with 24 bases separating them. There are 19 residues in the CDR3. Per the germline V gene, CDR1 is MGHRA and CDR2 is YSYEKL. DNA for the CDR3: TGCGCCAGCAGCCAAGATCTTCGACACCCGCCAGGTGGGATCACTGAAGCTTTCTTT. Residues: CASSQDLRHPPGGITEAFF.

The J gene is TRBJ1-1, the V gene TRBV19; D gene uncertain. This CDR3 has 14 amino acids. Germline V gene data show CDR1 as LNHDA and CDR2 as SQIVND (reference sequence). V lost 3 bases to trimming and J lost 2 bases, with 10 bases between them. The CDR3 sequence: CASSIFEGNTEAFF. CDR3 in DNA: TGTGCCAGTAGTATTTTCGAGGGCAACACTGAAGCTTTCTTT. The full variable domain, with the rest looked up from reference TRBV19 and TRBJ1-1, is DGGITQSPKYLFRKEGQNVTLSCEQNLNHDAMYWYRQDPGQGLRLIYYSQIVNDFQKGDIAEGYSVSREKKESFPLTVTSAQKNPTAFYLCASSIFEGNTEAFFGQGTRLTVV.

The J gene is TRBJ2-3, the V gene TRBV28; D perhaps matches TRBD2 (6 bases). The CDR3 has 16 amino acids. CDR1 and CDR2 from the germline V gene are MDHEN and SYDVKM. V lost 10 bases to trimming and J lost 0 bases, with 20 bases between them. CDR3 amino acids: CAISYGGRRSTDTQYF. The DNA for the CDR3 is TGTGCCATTTCTTATGGAGGGAGGCGCAGCACAGATACGCAGTATTTT.

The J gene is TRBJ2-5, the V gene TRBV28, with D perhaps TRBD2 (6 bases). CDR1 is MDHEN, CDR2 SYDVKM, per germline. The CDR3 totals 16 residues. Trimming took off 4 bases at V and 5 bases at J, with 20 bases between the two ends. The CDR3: CASSWVASGEEETQYF. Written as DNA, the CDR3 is TGTGCCAGCAGTTGGGTCGCTAGTGGGGAGGAGGAGACCCAGTACTTC.

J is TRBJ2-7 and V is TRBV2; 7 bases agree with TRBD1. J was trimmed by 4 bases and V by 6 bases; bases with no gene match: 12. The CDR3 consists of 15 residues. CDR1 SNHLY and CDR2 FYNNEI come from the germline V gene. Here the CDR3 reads CASSDWRQGVYEQYF. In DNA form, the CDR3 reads TGTGCCAGCAGCGATTGGCGACAGGGCGTTTACGAGCAGTACTTC.

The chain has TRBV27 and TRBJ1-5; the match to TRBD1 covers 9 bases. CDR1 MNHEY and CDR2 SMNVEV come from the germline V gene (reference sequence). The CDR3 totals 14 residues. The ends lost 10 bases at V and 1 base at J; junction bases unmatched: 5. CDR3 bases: TGTGCCACCGGACAGGGGAGAAGCAATCAGCCCCAGCATTTT. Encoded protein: CATGQGRSNQPQHF.

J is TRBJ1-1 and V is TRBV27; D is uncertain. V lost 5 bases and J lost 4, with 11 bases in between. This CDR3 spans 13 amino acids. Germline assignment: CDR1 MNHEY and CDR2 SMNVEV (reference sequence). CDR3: CASSAPFRTEAFF. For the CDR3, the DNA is TGTGCCAGCAGTGCTCCGTTCCGCACTGAAGCTTTCTTT.

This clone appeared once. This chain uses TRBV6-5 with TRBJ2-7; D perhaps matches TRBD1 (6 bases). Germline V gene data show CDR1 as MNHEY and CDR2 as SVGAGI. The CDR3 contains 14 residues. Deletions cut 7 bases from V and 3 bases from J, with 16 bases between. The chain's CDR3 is CASTARRTDYEQYF. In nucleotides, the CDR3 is TGTGCCAGCACTGCGCGACGGACAGACTACGAGCAGTACTTC.

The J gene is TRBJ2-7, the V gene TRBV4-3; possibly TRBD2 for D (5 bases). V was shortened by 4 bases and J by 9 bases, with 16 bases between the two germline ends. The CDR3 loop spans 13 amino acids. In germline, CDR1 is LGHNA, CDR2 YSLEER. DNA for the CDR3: TGCGCCAGCAGCCCCTCTAGGAGCCGGGGGCAGTACTTC. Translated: CASSPSRSRGQYF.

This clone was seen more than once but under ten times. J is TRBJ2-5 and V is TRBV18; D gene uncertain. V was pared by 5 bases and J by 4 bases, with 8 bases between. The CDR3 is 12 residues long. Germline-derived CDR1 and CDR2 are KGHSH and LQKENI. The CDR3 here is CASSKDGETQYF. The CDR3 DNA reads TGTGCCAGCTCAAAGGACGGAGAGACCCAGTACTTC. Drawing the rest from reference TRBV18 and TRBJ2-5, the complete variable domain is NAGVMQNPRHLVRRRGQEARLRCSPMKGHSHVYWYRQLPEEGLKFMVYLQKENIIDESGMPKERFSAEFPKEGPSILRIQQVVRGDSAAYFCASSKDGETQYFGPGTRLLVL.

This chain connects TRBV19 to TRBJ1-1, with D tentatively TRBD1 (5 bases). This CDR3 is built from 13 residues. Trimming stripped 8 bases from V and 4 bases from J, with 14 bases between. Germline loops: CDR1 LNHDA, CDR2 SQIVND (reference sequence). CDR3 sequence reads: CASQGDWVTEAFF. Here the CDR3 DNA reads TGTGCCAGTCAAGGGGACTGGGTCACTGAAGCTTTCTTT.